One and the same sample provided the 27 T cell receptor beta chains below, sequenced in a study of PD-L1 blockade in urothelial cancer. Clones were sequenced by immunoSEQ multiplex PCR, and TCRdb holds only the in-frame ones, with some missing. The repertoire holds approximately 35,000 clones, around 34% seen once, with more than 8.5% in the top ten. Sequencing used tumor tissue, obtained before atezolizumab (anti-PD-L1) treatment. The source of these receptors is a man aged 55 to 70 with urothelial cancer.

The chain couples TRBV29-1 to TRBJ1-2, with 11 positions matching TRBD1. This CDR3 comprises 15 residues. The V gene end was trimmed by 1 base and the J gene end by 4 bases; junction bases not matched to a gene: 5. Germline values: CDR1 SQVTM, CDR2 ANQGSEA. CDR3 bases: TGCAGCGTTGAAGGGACAGGGGGCGCGGGCTATGGCTACACCTTC. It translates to CSVEGTGGAGYGYTF.

This clone was detected once. The genes are TRBV14 and TRBJ1-2, with 7 positions matching TRBD1. CDR1 SGHDN and CDR2 FVKESK come from the germline V gene. The CDR3 loop spans 17 amino acids. V was clipped by 2 bases and J by 4 bases; unmatched bases: 13. CDR3 DNA: TGTGCCAGCAGCCAAATTGGGGACAGAAGTCATGTCTATGGCTACACCTTC. It yields the protein CASSQIGDRSHVYGYTF.

The gene calls are TRBV28 and TRBJ1-4, with D uncertain. CDR1 is MDHEN, CDR2 SYDVKM, per germline. This CDR3 spans 15 amino acids. The V end was cut by 6 bases, the J end by 0 bases, with 11 bases between. For the CDR3, the DNA is TGTGCCAGCAGGGACCGGAAGACAACTAATGAAAAACTGTTTTTT. Translation gives CASRDRKTTNEKLFF.

The rearrangement uses TRBV18 and TRBJ1-2, with D perhaps matching TRBD1 (5 bases). From germline, CDR1 is KGHSH and CDR2 LQKENI. This CDR3 has 12 residues. V lost 4 bases, J lost 6 bases, and 9 bases lay in between. The CDR3 nucleotides read TGTGCCAGCTCACAGGCGGGGGATGGCTACACCTTC. Its translation is CASSQAGDGYTF.

This clone was seen a handful of times. V usage is TRBV11-3 and J usage is TRBJ2-3; 15 bases are a match to TRBD2. Trimming cost V 5 bases and J 4 bases; bases outside gene matches: 13. The CDR3 runs 19 residues. Germline-derived CDR1 and CDR2 are SGHNT and YENEEA. As DNA, the CDR3 is TGTGCCAGCAGCGAAACCCGGACTAGCGGGGGGGTGCATTCAGATACGCAGTATTTT. Translation gives CASSETRTSGGVHSDTQYF.

The chain has TRBV6-8 and TRBJ2-2, with D perhaps TRBD1 (5 bases). V dropped 3 bases and J dropped 1 base, with 6 bases sitting between them. From germline, CDR1 is MNHGY and CDR2 SAAAGT. The CDR3 is 14 residues long. CDR3 sequence: CASSYQGNTGELFF. In DNA, the CDR3 is TGTGCCAGCAGTTATCAGGGGAACACCGGGGAGCTGTTTTTT.

This clone occurred a few times. This chain joins TRBV6-8 and TRBJ2-1; D possibly matches TRBD1 or TRBD2 (6 bases each). The CDR3 contains 15 residues. Germline assignment: CDR1 MNHGY and CDR2 SAAAGT. The ends were cut back, 4 bases at V and 5 bases at J, with 15 bases in the middle. The DNA of the CDR3 is TGTGCCAGCAGTTCTTTAGCGGCAGGGGACAATGAGCAGTTCTTC. It is translated as CASSSLAAGDNEQFF.

The chain links TRBV1 to TRBJ1-1; TRBD1 is the table's D call and was not checked against the DNA. TRBV1 is termed a pseudogene. This CDR3 comprises 17 residues. The CDR3 DNA reads as TGCGCCAGCAGCCACCCTGAAGATCTCGCAGGATACACTGAAGCTTTCTTT. This encodes CASSHPEDLAGYTEAFF.

The chain uses TRBV9 and TRBJ1-1, with 11 bases fitting TRBD1. CDR3 length: 15 amino acids. V lost 4 bases, J lost 4 bases, and 6 bases stayed unmatched. Per germline, CDR1 SGDLS and CDR2 YYNGEE. The CDR3 sequence is CASSPGQGALTEAFF. The CDR3 DNA follows: TGTGCCAGCAGCCCCGGACAGGGGGCCCTCACTGAAGCTTTCTTT.

This rearrangement joins TRBV19 to TRBJ1-3; D is perhaps TRBD1 (5 bases). The germline V and J ends were trimmed by 5 bases and 0 bases, with 11 bases remaining between them. The CDR3 sequence is 15 residues long. CDR1 LNHDA and CDR2 SQIVND come from the germline V gene (reference sequence). The CDR3 nucleotides are TGTGCCAGTAGTTCAAGACAGATCTCTGGAAACACCATATATTTT. Translation: CASSSRQISGNTIYF. Based on the CDR3 plus reference TRBV19 and TRBJ1-3, the full variable domain is DGGITQSPKYLFRKEGQNVTLSCEQNLNHDAMYWYRQDPGQGLRLIYYSQIVNDFQKGDIAEGYSVSREKKESFPLTVTSAQKNPTAFYLCASSSRQISGNTIYFGEGSWLTVV.

The rearrangement uses TRBV5-1 and TRBJ2-3; D is unclear. This CDR3 spans 16 amino acids. V dropped 0 bases and J dropped 3 bases, with 14 bases sitting between them. CDR1 SGHRS and CDR2 YFSETQ come from the germline V gene. In DNA, the CDR3 is TGCGCCAGCAGCTTGGCCCCTCGCACCCGGACAGATACGCAGTATTTT. Translation: CASSLAPRTRTDTQYF. Combining the CDR3 with reference TRBV5-1 and TRBJ2-3 gives the whole variable domain KAGVTQTPRYLIKTRGQQVTLSCSPISGHRSVSWYQQTPGQGLQFLFEYFSETQRNKGNFPGRFSGRQFSNSRSEMNVSTLELGDSALYLCASSLAPRTRTDTQYFGPGTRLTVL.

This clone was observed a handful of times. The chain uses TRBV11-3 and TRBJ2-3; TRBD2 matches 8 bases. Germline V gene sequence: CDR1 SGHNT, CDR2 YENEEA. The CDR3 has 14 amino acids. The V gene end was trimmed by 3 bases and the J gene end by 4 bases; junction bases not matched to a gene: 3. The CDR3 reads CASSFGAGADTQYF. In DNA form, the CDR3 reads TGTGCCAGCAGCTTTGGAGCGGGAGCAGATACGCAGTATTTT.

This clone was observed a single time. This chain links TRBV18 with TRBJ2-7, with 10 nucleotides matching TRBD2. The length of the CDR3 is 14 residues. The germline V gene encodes CDR1 KGHSH and CDR2 LQKENI. Unmatched junction bases numbered 5, after V lost 3 bases and J lost 6 bases. CDR3 bases: TGTGCCAGCTCACCTGCCGGGACTAGCGCCGAGCAGTACTTC. Its protein is CASSPAGTSAEQYF. Complete variable domain (other parts from reference TRBV18 and TRBJ2-7): NAGVMQNPRHLVRRRGQEARLRCSPMKGHSHVYWYRQLPEEGLKFMVYLQKENIIDESGMPKERFSAEFPKEGPSILRIQQVVRGDSAAYFCASSPAGTSAEQYFGPGTRLTVT.

The V call is TRBV18, the J call TRBJ1-1; D remains ambiguous. V lost 5 bases, J lost 1 base, and 8 bases lay in between. Germline CDR1 reads KGHSH; CDR2 reads LQKENI. This CDR3 is 13 amino acids long. The CDR3 sequence is CASSFERNTEAFF. The CDR3 DNA follows: TGTGCCAGCTCATTTGAGCGGAACACTGAAGCTTTCTTT. The variable domain in full, completed from reference TRBV18 and TRBJ1-1, reads NAGVMQNPRHLVRRRGQEARLRCSPMKGHSHVYWYRQLPEEGLKFMVYLQKENIIDESGMPKERFSAEFPKEGPSILRIQQVVRGDSAAYFCASSFERNTEAFFGQGTRLTVV.

CDR3 nucleotide sequence: TGTGCCAGCAGTTACTCGAGGGGGGGCGGCGGGGAGCTGTTTTTT. Amino acid sequence: CASSYSRGGGGELFF. The chain uses TRBV6-8 and TRBJ2-2; possible D gene TRBD2, 7 bases. This CDR3 has 15 amino acids. V was trimmed by 0 bases and J by 7 bases, leaving 12 bases between them. The V gene's germline CDR1 is MNHGY and CDR2 SAAAGT.

The genes are TRBV11-3 and TRBJ1-2, with 9 positions matching TRBD1. The CDR3 is made up of 14 amino acids. CDR1 and CDR2 from the germline V gene are SGHNT and YENEEA. V dropped 2 bases and J dropped 9; count of bases not matched to a gene: 7. The CDR3: CASSLPGQGVSYTF. CDR3 DNA sequence: TGTGCCAGCAGCTTACCGGGACAGGGAGTGAGCTACACCTTC.

The genes are TRBV7-8 and TRBJ2-2; D remains ambiguous. Germline V gene sequence: CDR1 SGHVS, CDR2 FQNEAQ. The V end lost 2 bases, the J end lost 3 bases, and 4 bases lay between the germline ends. The length of the CDR3 is 13 residues. The CDR3 coding sequence is TGTGCCAGCAGCTTAAGGGACACCGGGGAGCTGTTTTTT. Its translation is CASSLRDTGELFF.

The chain joins TRBV5-1 to TRBJ2-3; D possibly uses TRBD1 or TRBD2 (5 bases each). The CDR3 has 15 amino acids. Germline CDR1 reads SGHRS; CDR2 reads YFSETQ. V lost 1 base and J 0 bases, leaving 9 bases between the germline ends. CDR3 region: CASSLRWGSTDTQYF. The CDR3, as DNA: TGCGCCAGCAGCTTGCGGTGGGGGAGCACAGATACGCAGTATTTT. Filled out from reference TRBV5-1 and TRBJ2-3, the complete variable domain reads KAGVTQTPRYLIKTRGQQVTLSCSPISGHRSVSWYQQTPGQGLQFLFEYFSETQRNKGNFPGRFSGRQFSNSRSEMNVSTLELGDSALYLCASSLRWGSTDTQYFGPGTRLTVL.

The J gene is TRBJ2-1, the V gene TRBV19, with 8 nucleotides matching TRBD2. CDR1 is LNHDA, CDR2 SQIVND, per germline (reference sequence). The CDR3 loop spans 15 amino acids. Trimming removed 3 bases from V and 3 bases from J; junction bases left unmatched: 4. The CDR3 DNA is TGTGCCAGTAGTATGGGGACTAGTCTCTACAATGAGCAGTTCTTC. Translating gives CASSMGTSLYNEQFF. The full variable domain, rest sourced from reference TRBV19 and TRBJ2-1, is DGGITQSPKYLFRKEGQNVTLSCEQNLNHDAMYWYRQDPGQGLRLIYYSQIVNDFQKGDIAEGYSVSREKKESFPLTVTSAQKNPTAFYLCASSMGTSLYNEQFFGPGTRLTVL.

Points on this clone: One junction end disagrees with the germline gene, perhaps due to a read error. J is TRBJ2-3 and V is TRBV5-1; possibly TRBD2 for D (6 bases). Per germline, CDR1 SGHRS and CDR2 YFSETQ. CDR3 size: 14 residues. This CDR3 is CANSRDGGTDTQYF. The DNA of the CDR3 is TGCGCCAACAGCCGGGACGGAGGGACAGATACGCAGTATTTT. Combining the CDR3 with reference TRBV5-1 and TRBJ2-3 gives the whole variable domain KAGVTQTPRYLIKTRGQQVTLSCSPISGHRSVSWYQQTPGQGLQFLFEYFSETQRNKGNFPGRFSGRQFSNSRSEMNVSTLELGDSALYLCANSRDGGTDTQYFGPGTRLTVL.

V is TRBV19 and J is TRBJ2-3, with unresolved D. Trimming cost V 7 bases and J 6 bases, with 11 bases left between them. The CDR3 spans 12 residues. Germline V gene data show CDR1 as LNHDA and CDR2 as SQIVND (reference sequence). In nucleotides, the CDR3 is TGTGCCAGTACTTCGAGTGAGGATACGCAGTATTTT. It translates to CASTSSEDTQYF. Full variable domain (remainder filled in from reference TRBV19 and TRBJ2-3): DGGITQSPKYLFRKEGQNVTLSCEQNLNHDAMYWYRQDPGQGLRLIYYSQIVNDFQKGDIAEGYSVSREKKESFPLTVTSAQKNPTAFYLCASTSSEDTQYFGPGTRLTVL.

This chain uses TRBV28 with TRBJ2-3; 8 bases line up with TRBD1. The germline V gene encodes CDR1 MDHEN and CDR2 SYDVKM. This CDR3 has 17 amino acids. The J segment lost 2 bases and the V segment lost 4 bases, leaving 11 bases of the junction unmatched. The DNA for the CDR3 is TGTGCCAGCAGTTCCCACACCGGGACAGGCTACACAGATACGCAGTATTTT. Protein: CASSSHTGTGYTDTQYF.

The gene calls are TRBV15 and TRBJ2-1; 12 bases match TRBD1. Germline V gives CDR1 LNHNV, CDR2 YYDKDF (reference sequence). The CDR3 extends over 15 amino acids. The ends lost 5 bases at V and 6 bases at J; junction bases unmatched: 5. The CDR3 DNA reads TGTGCCACCAGCGCGGGACAGGGGGCTGGCAATGAGCAGTTCTTC. Protein sequence: CATSAGQGAGNEQFF.

This clone has a count of ten or more. The gene calls are TRBV7-4 and TRBJ2-3, with 9 bases that match TRBD2. V was clipped by 5 bases and J by 3 bases; unmatched bases: 3. This CDR3 contains 14 residues. Germline loops: CDR1 SGHVT, CDR2 SQSDAQ. The DNA for the CDR3 is TGTGCCAGCAGCCCAGGACTAGCGACAGATACGCAGTATTTT. Protein sequence: CASSPGLATDTQYF.

The table lists this clone with a few counts. This chain connects TRBV29-1 to TRBJ2-3, with D perhaps matching TRBD2 (7 bases). Germline loops: CDR1 SQVTM, CDR2 ANQGSEA. Trimming pared 5 bases from V and 2 bases from J, leaving 11 bases between. The CDR3 loop spans 13 amino acids. CDR3 amino acids: CSVRGAYTDTQYF. The CDR3 DNA sequence: TGCAGCGTTCGGGGGGCTTACACAGATACGCAGTATTTT.

Turning to this clone: The sample holds other DNA sequences that translate to the same CDR3. This rearrangement joins TRBV15 to TRBJ2-5; 7 bases agree with TRBD2. Germline V gene sequence: CDR1 LNHNV, CDR2 YYDKDF (reference sequence). The CDR3 length is 15 residues. With V trimmed by 0 bases and J by 5 bases, 6 bases remained unmatched. CDR3 residues: CATSRDKGGLETQYF. The CDR3, as DNA: TGTGCCACCAGCAGAGATAAGGGAGGGCTTGAGACCCAGTACTTC.

This CDR3 reads CASDQPGQGLPYEQYF. The CDR3 DNA is TGTGCCAGCGACCAACCGGGACAGGGGTTACCCTACGAGCAGTACTTC. The chain recombines TRBV6-8 with TRBJ2-7; 10 positions agree with TRBD1. The CDR3 runs 16 residues. With V trimmed by 8 bases and J by 2 bases, 12 bases remained unmatched. Germline V gene data show CDR1 as MNHGY and CDR2 as SAAAGT.